This T cell receptor beta chain derives from a study of blood T cell repertoires in COVID-19. This table comes from immunoSEQ multiplex PCR, and its TCRdb copy is limited to in-frame clones, with some not included. The table shows 300,000 to 400,000 clones, with about 93% occurring only once. The V and J ends lost 2 bases and 5 bases respectively, with 9 bases between them. CDR3 length: 13 residues. Germline CDR1 is SGHTA and CDR2 is FQGNSA. The sequence was collected from a woman aged 18-29 years who had recovered from COVID-19. Sequencing was done on a sample of peripheral blood. J is TRBJ2-5 and V is TRBV7-2; no clear D gene. The CDR3 coding sequence is TGTGCCAGCAGCTTACTTGCGAGGGAGACCCAGTACTTC. Encoded protein: CASSLLARETQYF.